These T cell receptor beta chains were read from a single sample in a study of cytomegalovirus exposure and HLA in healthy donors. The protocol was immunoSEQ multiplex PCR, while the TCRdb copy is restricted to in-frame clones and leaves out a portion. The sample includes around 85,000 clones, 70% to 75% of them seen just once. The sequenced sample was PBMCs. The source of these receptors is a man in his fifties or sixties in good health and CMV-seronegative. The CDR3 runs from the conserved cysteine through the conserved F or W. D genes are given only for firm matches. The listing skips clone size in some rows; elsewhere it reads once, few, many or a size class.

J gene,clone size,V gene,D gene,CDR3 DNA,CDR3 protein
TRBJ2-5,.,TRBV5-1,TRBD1,TGCGCCAGCAGCTTAGGGGGCGGGTGGGAGACCCAGTACTTC,CASSLGGGWETQYF
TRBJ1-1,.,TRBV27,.,TGTGCCAGCAGGCCCCACGGGGGGGCAAGGACTGAAGCTTTCTTT,CASRPHGGARTEAFF
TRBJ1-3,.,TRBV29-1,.,TGCAGTGCTACAGAATCCGGAAACACCATATATTTT,CSATESGNTIYF
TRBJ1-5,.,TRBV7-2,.,TGTGCCAGCAGCACCGACAGAGATCAGCCCCAGCATTTT,CASSTDRDQPQHF
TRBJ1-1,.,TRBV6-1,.,TGTGCCAGCACCCGGGAGGGCCGTGGGACTGAAGCTTTCTTT,CASTREGRGTEAFF
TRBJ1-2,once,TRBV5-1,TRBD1,TGCGCCAGCAGCTTGGCCGGGACAGGGGGAGCCGGCTACACCTTC,CASSLAGTGGAGYTF
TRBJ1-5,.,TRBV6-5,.,TGTGCCAGCAGTTACGAGCGGCCGACGGGCAATCAGCCCCAGCATTTT,CASSYERPTGNQPQHF
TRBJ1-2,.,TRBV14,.,TGTGCCAGCAGCCTATTATACAGGGCCGACTCCAACTATGGCTACACCTTC,CASSLLYRADSNYGYTF
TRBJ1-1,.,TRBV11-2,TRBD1,TGTGCCAGCAGCTGGCAGGGGGCGACTGAAGCTTTCTTT,CASSWQGATEAFF
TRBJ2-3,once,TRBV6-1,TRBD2,TGTGCCAGCAGTGATATCGGGGGGGTAGATACGCAGTATTTT,CASSDIGGVDTQYF
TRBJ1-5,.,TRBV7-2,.,TGTGCCAGCAGCTTGGAGGTCAAACGGCCCCAGCATTTT,CASSLEVKRPQHF
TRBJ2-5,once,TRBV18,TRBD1,TGTGCCAGCTCACCACCGCGGGGACAGGGAGAGACCCAGTACTTC,CASSPPRGQGETQYF
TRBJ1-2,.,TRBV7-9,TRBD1,TGTTCCAGCAGCTCGGGACAGGGGGCGTATGGGGGCTACACCTTC,CSSSSGQGAYGGYTF
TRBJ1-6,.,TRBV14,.,TGTGCCAGCAAGGACAGTCTTACTCCCAGTTCACCCCTCCACTTT,CASKDSLTPSSPLHF
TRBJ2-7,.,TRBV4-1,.,TGCGCCAGCAGCCGGGCCCTTGGAACAGGGATCCTAGCAGACGAGCAGTACTTC,CASSRALGTGILADEQYF
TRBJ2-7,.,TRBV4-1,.,TGCGCCAGCAGCCAAGGGCCGTTCTACGAGCAGTACTTC,CASSQGPFYEQYF
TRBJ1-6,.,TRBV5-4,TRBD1,TGTGCCAGCAGCTATGGGACAGGGGTGTATAATTCACCCCTCCACTTT,CASSYGTGVYNSPLHF
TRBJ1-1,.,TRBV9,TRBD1,TGTGCCAGCAGCGTCCGGGACAGGGGAACTGAAGCTTTCTTT,CASSVRDRGTEAFF
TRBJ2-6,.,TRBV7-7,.,TGTGCTAGCCCCCACCTAAGAACCGGGGGGCGGAATAGCTCTGGGGCCAACGTCCTGACTTTC,CASPHLRTGGRNSSGANVLTF
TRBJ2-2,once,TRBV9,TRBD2,TGTGCCAGCAGCACTAGCGGGGGTTACACCGGGGAGCTGTTTTTT,CASSTSGGYTGELFF
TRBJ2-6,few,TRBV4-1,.,TGCGCCAGCAGCCACCTAGGGAAAACAGGCTTCTGGGGGGCCAACGTCCTGACTTTC,CASSHLGKTGFWGANVLTF
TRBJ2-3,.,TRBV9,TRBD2,TGTGCCAGCAGCGTAGGGACCGGCGGGGGACGGCGAGATACGCAGTATTTT,CASSVGTGGGRRDTQYF
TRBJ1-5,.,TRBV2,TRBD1,TGTGCCAGCAGTGAAGACGGAAACCGACAGGGGTTTAGCAATCAGCCCCAGCATTTT,CASSEDGNRQGFSNQPQHF
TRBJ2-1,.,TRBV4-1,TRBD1,TGCGCCAGCAGCACCCGACAGGGGGTTGGTTATGAGCAGTTCTTC,CASSTRQGVGYEQFF
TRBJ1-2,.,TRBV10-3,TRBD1,TGTGCCACGGGACAGGGGGTGAATAACTATGGCTACACCTTC,CATGQGVNNYGYTF
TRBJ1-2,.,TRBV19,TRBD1,TGTGCCAGTTCTGGACAGGGGTACTGGGGCTACACCTTC,CASSGQGYWGYTF
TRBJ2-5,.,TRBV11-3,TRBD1,TGTGCCAGCAGCTTAGATTGGGACAGCCAAGAGACCCAGTACTTC,CASSLDWDSQETQYF
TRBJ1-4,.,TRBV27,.,TGTGCCAGCTCGGACACTGCAACTAATGAAAAACTGTTTTTT,CASSDTATNEKLFF
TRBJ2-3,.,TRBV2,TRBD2,TGTGCCAGCAGTAGCGGGGGGGCATACACAGATACGCAGTATTTT,CASSSGGAYTDTQYF